This TCR beta chain was captured by sequencing in a study of shared clonotypes between healthy human individuals (TCRdb year 2020). In terms of the full investigation: The cohort comprised a couple of women and three men aged 18 to 49 years. To increase sequencing depth and limit assay-specific biases, TCR repertoire library preparation and sequencing were carried out by different laboratories using diverse techniques. Between about 0.85 and 9.5 billion PBMCs per donor were obtained by leukapheresis. For each donor, CD4 naive and CD4 memory were each given three plates, CD8 naive was given two plates, and CD8 memory was given one plate. To estimate repertoire size and how much clonotype sharing occurs between individuals, the study deeply sequenced the blood TCR repertoires of 5 or 6 healthy adults. Overall study outcomes, separate from this receptor: Sampling was limited to blood, and TCR repertoires in tissue likely differ from TCR repertoires in blood. About 5% of naive CD4, around 3.5% of naive CD8, roughly 2.4% of memory CD4, and over 0.35% of memory CD8 clonotypes were shared across a few donors. Pairwise subsampling led to the expectation that sequencing depth would affect the degree of clonotype sharing among donors. Rarefaction of sorted-subset datasets indicated incomplete sequencing despite the large sequencing depth. Estimated clonotype richness was generally larger for naive than for memory subsets. Clonotypes shared by all four sorted-subset donors showed higher generation probabilities than non-shared clonotypes. The small number of donors limited the genetic and exposure-history diversity represented.

Points on this clone: What antigen it recognizes has not been identified. Base-call qualities are not available, and no considerably larger clone is one nucleotide away.

Using the deep immunoSEQ assay, multiplex PCR amplified TCR CDR3 regions from genomic DNA. For each cell subset, the extracted genomic DNA was distributed evenly across all wells of several immunoSEQ 96-well plates, and each plate served as one replicate. For sorted subsets, approximately 190 ng of genomic DNA, equivalent to 30,000 or so T cell genomes, went into each replicate PCR. Purified libraries were quantified with a Qubit 3.0 fluorometer, sized on a Bioanalyzer 2100, and re-quantified with the KAPA Library Quantification kit. Every immunoSEQ 96-well plate was sequenced on a separate single-read 150-cycle Illumina NextSeq 550 flow cell. Regarding the original processing steps: The immunoSEQ output contained only junctional sequences without quality scores, so filtering could not match that applied to full-length reads. To assign V/J genes and CDR3, sequences were annotated using PyIR, a Python wrapper for IgBLAST v1.9, with IMGT germline references. Reads were filtered out if the reads had weak V/J assignments (E-value above 1e-6), no CDR3, stop codons, out-of-frame junctions, or ambiguous translated residues. V3J clonotypes were defined as sequences sharing an identical inferred V gene, J gene, and CDR3 amino acid sequence. Percentage overlap between repertoires was calculated by dividing the number of shared unique clonotypes by the size of the smaller repertoire. Richness of each repertoire was evaluated using RTK rarefaction, the Chao1 estimator, and Recon v2.1 estimates of unobserved clonotypes. Generation probabilities were computed with OLGA for all TCRbeta clonotypes obtained by the gDNA method from four donors. What TCRdb holds here is the immuneACCESS table cut down to in-frame rearrangements. Part of the clones is not present; checked against another copy, under half of the missing clones reflect an unresolved V gene, and the others are unexplained. V, J and clone size derive from that table, while D and trimming were established from the DNA sequence. The sample records approximately 940,000 clones, around 80% of which are singletons. Over 1.3% of the sample belongs to the ten largest clones.

Healthy HIV-negative adults with no recently reported acute infections or vaccinations were included as donors. Every donor was a Caucasian adult residing in Nashville, Tennessee, USA. CD4+ T cells were enriched through magnetic negative selection, after which naive cells were positively selected on CD45RA and the remaining negative fraction served as the memory subset. Blood was collected by leukapheresis, and PBMCs were isolated by Ficoll-Histopaque density gradient centrifugation and then cryopreserved in liquid nitrogen vapor phase. Analytical flow cytometry was used to check the purity and quantity of each magnetically sorted T cell population. Genomic DNA was isolated from each sorted fraction and quantified by UV absorbance on a Nanodrop 2000c. Reading the germline V gene (reference sequence) gives CDR1 LNHDA and CDR2 SQIVND. The CDR3 contains 16 residues, cysteine and phenylalanine counted. Kept here is only the CDR3 DNA, which spans 48 bases and is read in frame from base 1. V and J are truncated by 5 bases and 7 bases respectively, leaving an intervening sequence of 18 bases.

The chain was built from TRBV19 and TRBJ1-6; TRBD1 is a possible D gene, resting on 6 matching bases. The source material was memory CD4+ T cells sorted from blood. What this sample's cell subset or site label stands for: CD45RA-negative fraction. This TCR was recovered from a man between 18 and 29 years old in good health. The CDR3 corresponds to CASSVLDSPRNSPLHF. Here is the DNA: TGTGCCAGTAGTGTCTTGGACAGCCCGAGGAATTCACCCCTCCACTTT. Reference TRBV19 and TRBJ1-6 proteins supply the regions before and after the CDR3; the full variable domain is: DGGITQSPKYLFRKEGQNVTLSCEQNLNHDAMYWYRQDPGQGLRLIYYSQIVNDFQKGDIAEGYSVSREKKESFPLTVTSAQKNPTAFYLCASSVLDSPRNSPLHFGNGTRLTVT.